This TCR beta chain was sequenced in a study of blood T cell repertoires in COVID-19 (TCRdb year 2020). General notes on the study: Samples from collaborators originated in the United States, Italy and Spain and spanned both the acute and convalescent phases of COVID-19. The prospective study material was composed of cDNA or gDNA derived from T cells, B-cell-depleted T cells, or PBMCs. Samples came from the ongoing ImmuneRACE study (first 160 participants) plus 1,254 subjects from 6 global collaborators. The repertoires were made available in a free public database intended to serve as a resource for research on the immune response to SARS-CoV-2. Sample metadata almost always included a de-identified subject ID, COVID-19 status, age in years and sex. Where available, HLA class I and class II types were taken from metadata supplied by the sample provider and were not determined by assay-based typing. The dataset comprised deeply sampled blood TCRbeta repertoires from subjects exposed to, actively infected with, or recovered from COVID-19.

The immunoSEQ Assay, a bias-controlled multiplex PCR, was used to amplify TCRbeta CDR3 regions from genomic DNA. On the authors' methods: Nucleated cell counts per sample were estimated from amplification of reference gene primers within the assay. To quantify the absolute abundance of each unique TCRbeta CDR3 rearrangement, sequence reads were collapsed and filtered. For each sample, productive Simpson clonality was calculated as the square root of Simpson's diversity index over productive rearrangements. TCRdb holds this immuneACCESS table with in-frame rearrangements only. Some clones are missing; in checked studies, unresolved V genes explain under half, and the rest has no known cause. The V and J calls and clone size are taken from that table; D and trimming were inferred from the DNA. The sample table records approximately 240,000 clones; about 83% of these occur just once. In total, the top ten clones hold more than 5.5% of the sample.

V is pared back by 3 bases and J by 8 bases, with 13 bases lying between the germline termini. Taken from the germline V gene (reference sequence), the CDR1 and CDR2 loops are LNHDA and SQIVND. Including cysteine and phenylalanine, the CDR3 has 13 amino acids. The entry retains the CDR3 DNA only, 39 bases that are in frame from base 1. Whole blood was collected in K2EDTA tubes by collaborating institutions according to the institutions' own protocols. Collaborator samples were shipped for TCRbeta analysis as frozen whole blood, isolated PBMCs, or DNA extracted from either sample type. Paper-wide results and their limitations: The amount of clinical and demographic metadata varied by source and participant and was provided uncurated.

This clone was counted once. Its antigen is still unknown. The input lacks base qualities; no much larger clone sits a single base away. The chain is made from TRBV19 and TRBJ1-2; no confident D gene assignment can be made. The source of this sequence is a human donor in a cohort sampled during active COVID-19. The sample consisted of peripheral blood. The encoded CDR3 is CASSIEPKFGYTF. The bases are TGTGCCAGTAGTATCGAGCCGAAATTCGGCTACACCTTC.